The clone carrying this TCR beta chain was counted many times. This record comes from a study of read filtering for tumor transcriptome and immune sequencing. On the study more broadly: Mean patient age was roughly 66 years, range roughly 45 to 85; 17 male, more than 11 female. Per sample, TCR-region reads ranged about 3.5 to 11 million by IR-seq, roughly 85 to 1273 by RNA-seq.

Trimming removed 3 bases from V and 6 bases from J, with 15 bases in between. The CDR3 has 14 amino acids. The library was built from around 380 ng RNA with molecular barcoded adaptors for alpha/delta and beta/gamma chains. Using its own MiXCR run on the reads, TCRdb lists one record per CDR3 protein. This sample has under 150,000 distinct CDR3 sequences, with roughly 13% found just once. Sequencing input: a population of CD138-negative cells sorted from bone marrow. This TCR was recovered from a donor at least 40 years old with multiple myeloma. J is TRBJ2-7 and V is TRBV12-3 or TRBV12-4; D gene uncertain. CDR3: CASSFRSDLAEQYF. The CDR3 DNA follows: TGTGCCAGCAGTTTCCGCTCGGACCTCGCCGAGCAGTACTTC.